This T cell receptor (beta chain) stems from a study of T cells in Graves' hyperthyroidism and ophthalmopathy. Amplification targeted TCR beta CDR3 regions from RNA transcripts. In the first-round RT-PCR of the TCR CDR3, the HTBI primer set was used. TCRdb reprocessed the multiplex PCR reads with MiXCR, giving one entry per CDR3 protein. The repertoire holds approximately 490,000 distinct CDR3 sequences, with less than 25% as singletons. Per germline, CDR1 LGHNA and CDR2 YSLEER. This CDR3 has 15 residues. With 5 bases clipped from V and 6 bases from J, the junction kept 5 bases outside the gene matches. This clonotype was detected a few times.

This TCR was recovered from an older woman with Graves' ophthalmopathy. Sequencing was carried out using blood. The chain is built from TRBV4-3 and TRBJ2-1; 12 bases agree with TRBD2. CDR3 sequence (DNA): TGCGCCAGCAGCTTCGGACTAGCGGGAAGCAATGAGCAGTTCTTC. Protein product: CASSFGLAGSNEQFF.